This entry features one T cell receptor beta chain sequence. The ends lost 7 bases at V and 2 bases at J; junction bases unmatched: 5. There are 14 residues in the CDR3. Germline values: CDR1 SGHAT, CDR2 FQDESV (reference sequence). Produced via immunoSEQ multiplex PCR; TCRdb's table is partial and in-frame only. The data contain around 110,000 clones, roughly 90% of them singletons. This sample is part of a study of blood T cell repertoires in COVID-19. Study as a whole: Whether acute or convalescent, the COVID-19 samples came from the United States, Italy and Spain. Nucleic acid was either cDNA or gDNA, and it came from T cells, B-cell-depleted T cells, or PBMCs.

This sequence originates from a man in his forties with active or convalescent COVID-19. Sequencing was done on a sample of peripheral blood. The rearrangement links TRBV11-1 to TRBJ2-5, with 9 bases lining up with TRBD2. The CDR3 bases are TGTGCCAGCACCGTCACTAGCGGGCAAGAGACCCAGTACTTC. It encodes CASTVTSGQETQYF.